Each of the 18 T cell receptor beta chains below was sequenced from the same sample in a study of untreated major depressive disorder. Assay used: immunoSEQ multiplex PCR; TCRdb lists only in-frame clones, some missing. Of 20,000 or so clones in the sample, approximately 87% were seen once. Sequenced material: CD4+ T cells from PBMCs. All receptors come from a woman in her twenties or thirties in good health.

The genes are TRBV18 and TRBJ2-3; TRBD1 might be the D (5 bases). This CDR3 region has 13 residues. Germline V gives CDR1 KGHSH, CDR2 LQKENI. V lost 1 base and J lost 7, with 9 bases in between. CDR3 sequence: CASSPQGLNTQYF. The CDR3 DNA reads as TGTGCCAGCTCACCACAGGGGCTAAATACGCAGTATTTT.

The CDR3 protein is CSARPEYEQYF. Written as DNA, the CDR3 is TGCAGTGCTAGGCCGGAATACGAGCAGTACTTC. V gene TRBV20-1 combines with J gene TRBJ2-7, with no clear D. Trimming stripped 3 bases from V and 4 bases from J, with 7 bases between. The CDR3 is made up of 11 amino acids. CDR1 is DFQATT and CDR2 is SNEGSKA in the germline V gene (reference sequence).

The V gene is TRBV5-4, the J gene TRBJ2-1; 11 positions agree with TRBD2. The CDR3 is 17 residues long. V shed 3 bases and J 4 bases; nucleotides not matched to a gene: 9. CDR1 is SGHNT, CDR2 YYREEE, per germline (reference sequence). CDR3: CASSSPGTSGEYNEQFF. The CDR3 region has the DNA TGTGCCAGCAGCTCGCCCGGGACTAGCGGAGAGTACAATGAGCAGTTCTTC.

The count of this clone is one. This sequence joins TRBV4-1 and TRBJ2-2; D is perhaps TRBD1 (6 bases). Per the germline V gene, CDR1 is MGHRA and CDR2 is YSYEKL. This CDR3 spans 16 amino acids. V was shortened by 3 bases and J by 1 base, with 12 bases between the two germline ends. The CDR3 reads CASSHQPGQNTGELFF. The CDR3 region has the DNA TGCGCCAGCAGCCATCAACCGGGACAGAACACCGGGGAGCTGTTTTTT.

The chain couples TRBV15 to TRBJ1-5, with D perhaps TRBD1 (6 bases). The V gene lost 8 bases and the J gene lost 0 bases, with 11 bases spanning the gap. CDR1 and CDR2 (germline): LNHNV, YYDKDF (reference sequence). The CDR3 spans 14 residues. CDR3 DNA: TGTGCCACCGGGGACACCTATAGCAATCAGCCCCAGCATTTT. Its translation: CATGDTYSNQPQHF.

V gene TRBV27 combines with J gene TRBJ2-3; D gene uncertain. Trimming took 4 bases from V and 2 from J, leaving 7 bases between them. In germline, CDR1 is MNHEY, CDR2 SMNVEV (reference sequence). The CDR3 extends over 13 amino acids. CDR3 nucleotides: TGTGCCAGCAGTTATAAAGACACAGATACGCAGTATTTT. It is translated as CASSYKDTDTQYF.

The chain has TRBV28 and TRBJ1-1; tentative D call: TRBD1 (5 bases). The CDR3 extends over 13 amino acids. Trimming stripped 8 bases from V and 2 bases from J, with 12 bases between. CDR1 MDHEN and CDR2 SYDVKM come from the germline V gene. The CDR3 is CASGRGVNTEAFF. CDR3 nucleotide sequence: TGTGCCAGCGGTAGGGGAGTAAACACTGAAGCTTTCTTT.

The chain recombines TRBV30 with TRBJ2-1; perhaps TRBD2 as D (6 bases). The CDR3 runs 15 residues. Germline V gene lookup returns CDR1 GTSNPN and CDR2 SVGIG (reference sequence). V lost 3 bases and J lost 5, with 17 bases in between. CDR3 bases: TGTGCCTGGAGGGAATGGCGGGATCTGAACAATGAGCAGTTCTTC. Its protein is CAWREWRDLNNEQFF.

The chain joins TRBV27 to TRBJ1-3; D possibly corresponds to TRBD1 (6 bases). Germline V gives CDR1 MNHEY, CDR2 SMNVEV (reference sequence). Deletions cut 0 bases from V and 1 base from J, with 7 bases between. The CDR3 is 15 amino acids. CDR3 amino acids: CASSLSGTSGNTIYF. Here the CDR3 DNA reads TGTGCCAGCAGTTTATCCGGGACATCTGGAAACACCATATATTTT.

The chain couples TRBV5-4 to TRBJ1-2; no firm D call. Germline assignment: CDR1 SGHNT and CDR2 YYREEE (reference sequence). This CDR3 region has 14 residues. The V gene lost 0 bases and the J gene lost 0 bases, with 6 bases spanning the gap. CDR3 in amino acids: CASSLDAANYGYTF. The DNA of the CDR3 is TGTGCCAGCAGCTTGGACGCAGCTAACTATGGCTACACCTTC.

This chain links TRBV6-6 with TRBJ2-1; D tentatively fits TRBD1 or TRBD2 (5 bases each). The CDR3 runs 16 residues. Deletions cut 2 bases from V and 9 bases from J, with 20 bases between. Per germline, CDR1 MNHNY and CDR2 SVGAGI (reference sequence). For the CDR3, the DNA is TGTGCCAGCAGTTACAGCTCCGGGACGCCCCCAAGTGAGCAGTTCTTC. Its translation is CASSYSSGTPPSEQFF.

This CDR3 is CASSLWTGGSYNEQFF. The DNA for the CDR3 is TGTGCCAGCAGCTTGTGGACAGGGGGTTCCTACAATGAGCAGTTCTTC. V is TRBV7-9 and J is TRBJ2-1, with 10 bases aligning to TRBD1. The CDR3 length is 16 residues. The germline CDR1 and CDR2 sequences are SEHNR and FQNEAQ (reference sequence). J was trimmed by 1 base and V by 3 bases; bases with no gene match: 3. Looking up the rest from reference TRBV7-9 and TRBJ2-1 gives the full variable domain: DTGVSQNPRHKITKRGQNVTFRCDPISEHNRLYWYRQTLGQGPEFLTYFQNEAQLEKSRLLSDRFSAERPKGSFSTLEIQRTEQGDSAMYLCASSLWTGGSYNEQFFGPGTRLTVL.

The gene calls are TRBV28 and TRBJ1-4, with D perhaps matching TRBD1 (6 bases). V gave up 6 bases and J gave up 3 bases, with 14 bases separating them. The CDR3 is 15 residues long. Germline values: CDR1 MDHEN, CDR2 SYDVKM. CDR3 bases: TGTGCCAGCAGGTCGTCAGGGGTACCTAATGAAAAACTGTTTTTT. This gives the protein CASRSSGVPNEKLFF.

The chain carries TRBV11-2 and TRBJ2-7, with TRBD2 matching 7 bases. The V segment lost 5 bases and the J segment 6 bases; nucleotides outside the gene matches: 16. The CDR3 length is 16 residues. CDR1 is SGHAT, CDR2 FQNNGV, per germline. This chain's CDR3 is CASSLDRDYRPLEQYF. CDR3 in DNA: TGTGCCAGCAGCCTTGACCGGGACTATCGACCCCTCGAGCAGTACTTC.

Remarks on this clone: Sequence at one end of the junction differs from germline and may be a read error. The V gene is TRBV7-2, the J gene TRBJ2-3; 10 bases fit TRBD2. The germline V gene encodes CDR1 SGHTA and CDR2 FQGNSA. The CDR3 extends over 16 amino acids. CDR3 amino acids: CASSVAGGRSTDTQYF. Written as DNA, the CDR3 is TGTGCCAGCAGCGTAGCGGGAGGTCGAAGCACAGATACGCAGTATTTT.

This clone occurred a few times. This chain joins TRBV5-4 and TRBJ1-2; 7 nucleotides agree with TRBD1. The CDR3 length is 15 residues. CDR1 and CDR2 (germline): SGHNT, YYREEE (reference sequence). Trimming removed 6 bases from V and 6 bases from J; junction bases left unmatched: 14. CDR3 residues: CASTIPGGGGHGYTF. As DNA, the CDR3 is TGTGCCAGCACCATTCCGGGAGGGGGCGGCCATGGCTACACCTTC.

The chain links TRBV7-2 to TRBJ2-2, with D uncertain. Germline CDR1 reads SGHTA; CDR2 reads FQGNSA. The CDR3 length is 14 residues. The V gene lost 5 bases and the J gene lost 2 bases, with 9 bases spanning the gap. For the CDR3, the DNA is TGTGCCAGCAGCCCTGGGCTTAACACCGGGGAGCTGTTTTTT. Translating gives CASSPGLNTGELFF. The whole variable domain, remainder taken from reference TRBV7-2 and TRBJ2-2, is GAGVSQSPSNKVTEKGKDVELRCDPISGHTALYWYRQSLGQGLEFLIYFQGNSAPDKSGLPSDRFSAERTGGSVSTLTIQRTQQEDSAVYLCASSPGLNTGELFFGEGSRLTVL.

J is TRBJ1-2 and V is TRBV29-1; 9 positions agree with TRBD1. CDR3 length equals 14 residues. The trim removed 6 bases at V and 5 bases at J, leaving 10 bases unmatched. CDR1 SQVTM and CDR2 ANQGSEA come from the germline V gene. The CDR3 loop is CSVATGGARYGYTF. The CDR3 nucleotides read TGCAGCGTCGCCACAGGGGGCGCACGGTATGGCTACACCTTC.